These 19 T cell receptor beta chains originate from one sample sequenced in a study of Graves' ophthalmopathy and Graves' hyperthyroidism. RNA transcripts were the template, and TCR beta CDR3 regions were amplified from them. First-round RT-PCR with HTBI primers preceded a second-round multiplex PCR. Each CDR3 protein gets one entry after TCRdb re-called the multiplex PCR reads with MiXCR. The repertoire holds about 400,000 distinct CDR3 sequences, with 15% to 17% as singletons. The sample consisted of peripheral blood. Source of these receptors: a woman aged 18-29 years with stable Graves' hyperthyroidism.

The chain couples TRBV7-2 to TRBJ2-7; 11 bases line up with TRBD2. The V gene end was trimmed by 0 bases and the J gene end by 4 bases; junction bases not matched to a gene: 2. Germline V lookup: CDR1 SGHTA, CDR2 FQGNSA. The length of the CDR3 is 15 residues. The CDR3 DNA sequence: TGTGCCAGCAGCTTAGCACTAGCGGGGGTATACGAGCAGTACTTC. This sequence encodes CASSLALAGVYEQYF. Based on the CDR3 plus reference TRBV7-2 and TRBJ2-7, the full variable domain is GAGVSQSPSNKVTEKGKDVELRCDPISGHTALYWYRQSLGQGLEFLIYFQGNSAPDKSGLPSDRFSAERTGGSVSTLTIQRTQQEDSAVYLCASSLALAGVYEQYFGPGTRLTVT.

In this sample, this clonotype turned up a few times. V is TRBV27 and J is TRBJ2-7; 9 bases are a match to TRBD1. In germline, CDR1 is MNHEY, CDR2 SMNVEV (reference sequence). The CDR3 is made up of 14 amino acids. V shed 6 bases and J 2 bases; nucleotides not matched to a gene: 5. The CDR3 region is CASRDRGGPYEQYF. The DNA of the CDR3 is TGTGCCAGCAGAGACAGGGGGGGGCCCTACGAGCAGTACTTC.

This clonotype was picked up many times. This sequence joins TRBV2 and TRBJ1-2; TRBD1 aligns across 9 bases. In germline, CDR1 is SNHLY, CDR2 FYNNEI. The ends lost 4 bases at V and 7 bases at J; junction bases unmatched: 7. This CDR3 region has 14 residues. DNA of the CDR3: TGTGCCAGCAGTGGGGTCCCGGGACAGGGTGGCTACACCTTC. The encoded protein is CASSGVPGQGGYTF.

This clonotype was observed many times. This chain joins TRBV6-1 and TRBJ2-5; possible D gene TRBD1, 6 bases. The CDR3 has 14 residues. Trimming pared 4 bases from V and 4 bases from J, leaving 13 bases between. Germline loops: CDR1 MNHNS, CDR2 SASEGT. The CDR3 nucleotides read TGTGCCAGCAGTGCTCAACAGGGTAGAGAGACCCAGTACTTC. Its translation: CASSAQQGRETQYF.

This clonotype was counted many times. The CDR3 region is CATKEDLNTIYF. In DNA form, the CDR3 reads TGTGCCACCAAAGAGGACCTAAACACCATATATTTT. The V call is TRBV6-2 or TRBV6-3, the J call TRBJ1-3, with D unresolved. This CDR3 region has 12 residues. V gave up 10 bases and J gave up 6 bases, with 13 bases separating them. Germline values: CDR1 MNHEY, CDR2 SVGEGT.

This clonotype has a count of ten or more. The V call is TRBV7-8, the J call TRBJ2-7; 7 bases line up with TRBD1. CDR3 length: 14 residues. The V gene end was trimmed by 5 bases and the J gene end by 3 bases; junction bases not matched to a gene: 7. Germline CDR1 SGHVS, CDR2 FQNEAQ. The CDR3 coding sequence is TGTGCCAGCAGCCTCGGGACAGAACTCTACGAGCAGTACTTC. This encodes CASSLGTELYEQYF. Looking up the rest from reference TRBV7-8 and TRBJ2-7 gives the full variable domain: GAGVSQSPRYKVAKRGQDVALRCDPISGHVSLFWYQQALGQGPEFLTYFQNEAQLDKSGLPSDRFFAERPEGSVSTLKIQRTQQEDSAVYLCASSLGTELYEQYFGPGTRLTVT.

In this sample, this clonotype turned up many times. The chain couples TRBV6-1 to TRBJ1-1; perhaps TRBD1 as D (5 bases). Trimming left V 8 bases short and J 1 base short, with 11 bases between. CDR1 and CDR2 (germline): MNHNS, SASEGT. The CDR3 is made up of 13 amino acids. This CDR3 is CASLAGGNTEAFF. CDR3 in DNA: TGTGCCAGCCTAGCCGGGGGGAACACTGAAGCTTTCTTT.

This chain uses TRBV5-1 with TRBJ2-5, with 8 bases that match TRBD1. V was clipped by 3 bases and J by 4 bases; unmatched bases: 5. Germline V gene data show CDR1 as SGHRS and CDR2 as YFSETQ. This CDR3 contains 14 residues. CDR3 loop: CASSYGQGRETQYF. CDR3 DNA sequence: TGCGCCAGCAGCTACGGACAGGGACGAGAGACCCAGTACTTC.

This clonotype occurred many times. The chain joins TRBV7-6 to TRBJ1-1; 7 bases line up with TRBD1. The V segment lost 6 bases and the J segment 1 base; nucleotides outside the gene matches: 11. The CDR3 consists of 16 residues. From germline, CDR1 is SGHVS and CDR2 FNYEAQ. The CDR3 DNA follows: TGTGCCAGCAGTCGCCTACCGGGACAGAAGAACACTGAAGCTTTCTTT. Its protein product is CASSRLPGQKNTEAFF.

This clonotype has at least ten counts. Here the CDR3 DNA reads TGTGCCAGCAGGACTTCAGGGGCCGGATTTTTACCCCTCCACTTT. It codes for CASRTSGAGFLPLHF. V and J are TRBV6-5 and TRBJ1-6, with D maybe TRBD1 (6 bases). Germline CDR1 and CDR2: MNHEY and SVGAGI. V shed 6 bases and J shed 12 bases, with 21 bases lying between them. This CDR3 spans 15 amino acids.

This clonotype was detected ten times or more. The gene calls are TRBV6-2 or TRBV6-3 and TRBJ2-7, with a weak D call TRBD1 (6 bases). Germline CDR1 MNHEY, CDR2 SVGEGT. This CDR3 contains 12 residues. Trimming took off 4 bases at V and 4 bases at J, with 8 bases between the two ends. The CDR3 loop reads CASSLGHYEQYF. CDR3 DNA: TGTGCCAGCAGTTTGGGACATTACGAGCAGTACTTC.

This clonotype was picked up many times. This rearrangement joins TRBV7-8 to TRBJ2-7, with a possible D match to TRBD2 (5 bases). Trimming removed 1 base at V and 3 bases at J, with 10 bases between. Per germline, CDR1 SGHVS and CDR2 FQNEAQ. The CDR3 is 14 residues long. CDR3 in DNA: TGTGCCAGCAGCTTAGTCGGCAGCGGCTACGAGCAGTACTTC. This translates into CASSLVGSGYEQYF.

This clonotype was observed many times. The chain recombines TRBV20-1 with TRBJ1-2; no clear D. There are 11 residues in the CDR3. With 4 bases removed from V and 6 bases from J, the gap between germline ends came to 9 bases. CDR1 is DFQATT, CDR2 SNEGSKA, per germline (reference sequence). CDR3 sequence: CSAKARDGYTF. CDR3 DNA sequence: TGCAGTGCTAAGGCTAGGGATGGCTACACCTTC.

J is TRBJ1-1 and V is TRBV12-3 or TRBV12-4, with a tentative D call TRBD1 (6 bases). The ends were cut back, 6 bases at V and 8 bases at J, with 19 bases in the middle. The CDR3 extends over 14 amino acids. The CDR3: CASSQWGAGKEAFF. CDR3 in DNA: TGTGCCAGCAGCCAATGGGGGGCAGGGAAGGAAGCTTTCTTT.

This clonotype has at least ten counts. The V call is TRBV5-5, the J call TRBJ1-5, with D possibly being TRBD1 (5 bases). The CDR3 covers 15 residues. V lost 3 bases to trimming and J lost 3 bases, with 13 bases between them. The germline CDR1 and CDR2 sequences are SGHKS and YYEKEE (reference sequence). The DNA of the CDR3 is TGTGCCAGCAGCTCGGGGGGTCTCGCCAATCAGCCCCAGCATTTT. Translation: CASSSGGLANQPQHF.

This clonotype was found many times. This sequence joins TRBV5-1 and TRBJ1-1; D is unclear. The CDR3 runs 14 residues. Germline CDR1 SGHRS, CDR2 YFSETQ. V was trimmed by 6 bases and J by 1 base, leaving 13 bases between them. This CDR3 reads CASKTVSRNTEAFF. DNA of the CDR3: TGCGCCAGCAAAACTGTATCCCGGAACACTGAAGCTTTCTTT.

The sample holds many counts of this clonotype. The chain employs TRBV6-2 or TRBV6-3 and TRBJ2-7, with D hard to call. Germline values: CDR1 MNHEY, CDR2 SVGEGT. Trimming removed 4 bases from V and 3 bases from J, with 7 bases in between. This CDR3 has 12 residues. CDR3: CASSWFSYEQYF. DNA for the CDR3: TGTGCCAGCAGTTGGTTCAGCTACGAGCAGTACTTC.

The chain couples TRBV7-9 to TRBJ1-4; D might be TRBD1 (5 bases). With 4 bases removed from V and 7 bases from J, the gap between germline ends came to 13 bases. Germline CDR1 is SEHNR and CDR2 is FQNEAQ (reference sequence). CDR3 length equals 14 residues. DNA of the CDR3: TGTGCCAGCAGCTCGGGAGGGGCGGGTGAAAAACTGTTTTTT. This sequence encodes CASSSGGAGEKLFF. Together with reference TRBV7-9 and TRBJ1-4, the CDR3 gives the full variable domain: DTGVSQNPRHKITKRGQNVTFRCDPISEHNRLYWYRQTLGQGPEFLTYFQNEAQLEKSRLLSDRFSAERPKGSFSTLEIQRTEQGDSAMYLCASSSGGAGEKLFFGSGTQLSVL.

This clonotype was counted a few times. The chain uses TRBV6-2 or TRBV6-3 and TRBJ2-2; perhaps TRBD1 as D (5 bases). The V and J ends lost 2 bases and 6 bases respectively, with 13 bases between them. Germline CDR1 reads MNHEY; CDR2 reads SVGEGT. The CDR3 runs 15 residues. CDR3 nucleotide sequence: TGTGCCAGCAGTTACGGCAGGGAAGGATCCGGGGAGCTGTTTTTT. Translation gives CASSYGREGSGELFF.